The 21 T cell receptor beta chains given below trace back to one sample, sequenced in a study of CD8+CD57+ T cells in acquired aplastic anemia. Patients selected for sequencing had displayed CD8+CD57+ cell expansion by flow cytometry. Profiles of TCR beta VDJ and CDR3 were generated from a genomic DNA template. Via MiXCR, TCRdb re-called the reads, giving one row per CDR3 protein. The table includes around 120,000 distinct CDR3 sequences, approximately 40% detected once. Sequenced: sorted CD4+, CD8+, or CD8+CD57+ T cells (not recorded which) from PBMCs. The receptors shown here come from a human donor with aplastic anemia.

Turning to this clonotype: This may stem from a read error, because a much larger clone lies one nucleotide away. The gene calls are TRBV6-2 or TRBV6-3 and TRBJ1-5, with D uncertain. CDR1 and CDR2 from the germline V gene are MNHEY and SVGEGT. The CDR3 sequence is 12 residues long. The V gene lost 4 bases and the J gene lost 6 bases, with 7 bases spanning the gap. The CDR3 region has the DNA TGTGCCAGCAGTTTGCGTTGTCAGCCCCAGCATTTT. Encoded protein: CASSLRCQPQHF.

This clonotype was counted between two and nine times. The chain joins TRBV18 to TRBJ2-5, with a weak D call TRBD1 (6 bases). Germline V gene sequence: CDR1 KGHSH, CDR2 LQKENI. Trimming stripped 2 bases from V and 6 bases from J, with 13 bases between. The CDR3 is 14 amino acids. Here the CDR3 reads CASSPSTGMKTQYF. CDR3 bases: TGTGCCAGCTCACCATCCACAGGGATGAAGACCCAGTACTTC.

Points on this clonotype: The junction departs from germline at one end; a sequencing error may be responsible. This chain connects TRBV2 to TRBJ2-7; 11 bases agree with TRBD2. The CDR3 covers 15 residues. Germline V lookup: CDR1 SNHLY, CDR2 FYNNEI. The CDR3 DNA sequence: TGTGCCGGCAGGCAAGGACTAGCGGGTACCTACGAGCAGTACTTC. Amino acid sequence: CAGRQGLAGTYEQYF.

This clonotype was observed many times. The V gene is TRBV19, the J gene TRBJ1-4; D uncertain. This CDR3 contains 14 residues. Trimming left V 3 bases short and J 8 bases short, with 13 bases between. The germline V gene has CDR1 LNHDA and CDR2 SQIVND (reference sequence). CDR3 residues: CASSIRGFDEKLFF. The CDR3 DNA reads as TGTGCCAGTAGTATTCGGGGTTTTGACGAAAAACTGTTTTTT.

The V call is TRBV29-1, the J call TRBJ2-3; 12 bases map to TRBD2. The J segment lost 6 bases and the V segment lost 4 bases, leaving 11 bases of the junction unmatched. Germline CDR1 reads SQVTM; CDR2 reads ANQGSEA. There are 16 residues in the CDR3. The CDR3 coding sequence is TGCAGCGTTGCACCTCTAGCGGGGGGGCCGGGGGATACGCAGTATTTT. This codes for CSVAPLAGGPGDTQYF.

This clonotype was seen at least ten times. J is TRBJ1-6 and V is TRBV5-6; the D gene is possibly TRBD1 (6 bases). The V end was cut by 4 bases, the J end by 8 bases, with 13 bases between. The V gene's germline CDR1 is SGHDT and CDR2 YYEEEE. There are 14 residues in the CDR3. For the CDR3, the DNA is TGTGCCAGCAGCCAACAGGGTTTCGATTCACCCCTCCACTTT. Protein: CASSQQGFDSPLHF. The whole variable domain, remainder taken from reference TRBV5-6 and TRBJ1-6, is DAGVTQSPTHLIKTRGQQVTLRCSPKSGHDTVSWYQQALGQGPQFIFQYYEEEERQRGNFPDRFSGHQFPNYSSELNVNALLLGDSALYLCASSQQGFDSPLHFGNGTRLTVT.

This clonotype has just a few counts. The V call is TRBV3-1, the J call TRBJ1-4; D is unclear. The V gene lost 4 bases and the J gene lost 7 bases, with 19 bases spanning the gap. This CDR3 comprises 16 residues. Looked up from germline, CDR1 is LGHDT and CDR2 is YNNKEL (reference sequence). The CDR3 here is CASSLGLWSKGEKLFF. The CDR3 DNA sequence: TGTGCCAGCAGCCTGGGTTTGTGGTCCAAAGGTGAAAAACTGTTTTTT.

To note about this clonotype: The junction shows a germline mismatch at one end, possibly a read error. V and J are TRBV7-7 and TRBJ2-5, with D possibly TRBD1 on 6 matching bases. There are 15 residues in the CDR3. Germline V gives CDR1 SSHAT, CDR2 FNYEAQ (reference sequence). The CDR3 sequence: CASSLAGQIQETQYF. CDR3 bases: TGTGCTAGCAGCTTAGCAGGACAGATCCAAGAGACCCAGTACTTC.

CDR3 DNA sequence: TGTGCCATCAGTTTCGACAGGGGGCAGCCCCAGCATTTT. Translating gives CAISFDRGQPQHF. The chain links TRBV10-3 to TRBJ1-5; 9 bases match TRBD1. Per the germline V gene, CDR1 is ENHRY and CDR2 is SYGVKD. The CDR3 contains 13 residues. With V trimmed by 5 bases and J by 7 bases, 3 bases remained unmatched.

This clonotype was found a few times. V gene TRBV4-2 combines with J gene TRBJ2-1, with TRBD1 matching 7 bases. Germline V gives CDR1 LGHNA, CDR2 YNFKEQ. The CDR3 consists of 16 residues. V was pared by 4 bases and J by 13 bases, with 19 bases of the junction left unmatched. Written as DNA, the CDR3 is TGTGCCAGCAGCCGCCCGAGACAGGGAAGGTATTCCCCACAGTTCTTC. Translating it yields CASSRPRQGRYSPQFF.

This clonotype was seen a single time. The gene calls are TRBV6-1 and TRBJ2-7; TRBD1 matches 7 bases. This CDR3 has 14 amino acids. Germline CDR1 and CDR2: MNHNS and SASEGT. V was clipped by 5 bases and J by 3 bases; unmatched bases: 7. The CDR3 nucleotides are TGTGCCAGCAGTCGGGACAGCGCCAACTACGAGCAGTACGTC. This sequence encodes CASSRDSANYEQYV.

In regard to this clonotype: A much larger clone sits a single nucleotide away, making a read error possible. The V call is TRBV28, the J call TRBJ1-6; maybe TRBD1 (6 bases). Germline values: CDR1 MDHEN, CDR2 SYDVKM. CDR3 length: 14 amino acids. CDR3 in amino acids: CASKRDNYNSLLHF. The CDR3 DNA sequence: TGTGCCAGCAAGCGGGACAACTATAATTCACTCCTCCACTTT.

The gene calls are TRBV6-5 and TRBJ2-1, with 14 nucleotides matching TRBD2. This CDR3 is 15 amino acids long. The junction had 5 bases not matched to a gene; V was cut back by 4 bases and J by 9 bases. CDR1 and CDR2 (germline): MNHEY, SVGAGI. CDR3 protein: CASSSTSGGASEQFF. CDR3 DNA: TGTGCCAGCAGTTCGACTAGCGGGGGGGCCAGTGAGCAGTTCTTC.

The chain employs TRBV19 and TRBJ2-7; 8 positions agree with TRBD1. The ends lost 5 bases at V and 5 bases at J; junction bases unmatched: 11. The CDR3 contains 15 residues. Germline V CDR1 and CDR2: LNHDA, SQIVND (reference sequence). The CDR3 protein is CASSPSRPGGNEQYF. The CDR3 coding sequence is TGTGCCAGTAGTCCTAGCCGGCCAGGGGGCAACGAGCAGTACTTC.

A word on this clonotype: A much more abundant neighbour one base away suggests this may be a read error. No conserved phenylalanine or tryptophan is present at the end of the CDR3, so a read error is the likely explanation. The V gene is TRBV20-1, the J gene TRBJ2-3; 13 positions agree with TRBD2. The CDR3 is 17 residues long. CDR1 and CDR2 (germline): DFQATT, SNEGSKA (reference sequence). V gave up 5 bases and J gave up 0 bases; unmatched junction bases: 8. The CDR3 DNA reads TGCAGTGCTCCGACTAGCGGGGGGCCCCATAGCACAGATACGCAGTATCTT. As protein: CSAPTSGGPHSTDTQYL.

This clonotype was detected many times. The J gene is TRBJ1-2, the V gene TRBV4-1; D is undetermined. The CDR3 runs 15 residues. The germline V and J ends were trimmed by 0 bases and 2 bases, with 10 bases remaining between them. The germline V gene encodes CDR1 MGHRA and CDR2 YSYEKL. CDR3 residues: CASSQDEGNNYGYTF. The CDR3 coding sequence is TGCGCCAGCAGCCAAGATGAGGGAAACAACTATGGCTACACCTTC.

Regarding this clonotype: It may be a read error: a sequence one base away is much more abundant. This chain uses TRBV7-2 with TRBJ2-7, with TRBD1 matching 8 bases. CDR1 and CDR2 (germline): SGHTA, FQGNSA. CDR3 length equals 15 residues. The DNA for the CDR3 is TGTGCCAGCAGCTTGGAAGGACAGGGTATCTACGAGCGGTACTTC. As protein: CASSLEGQGIYERYF.

This clonotype occurred many times. V and J are TRBV7-9 and TRBJ1-1, with 7 bases matching TRBD1. The CDR3 is made up of 14 amino acids. The V gene's germline CDR1 is SEHNR and CDR2 FQNEAQ (reference sequence). The trim removed 3 bases at V and 5 bases at J, leaving 6 bases unmatched. CDR3 coding DNA: TGTGCCAGCAGCTTTCAGACAGGGAAGACTGAAGCTTTCTTT. The encoded protein is CASSFQTGKTEAFF.

This clonotype was seen many times. The chain links TRBV20-1 to TRBJ2-5; no firm D call. This CDR3 is built from 16 residues. CDR1 and CDR2 (germline): DFQATT, SNEGSKA (reference sequence). The ends were cut back, 0 bases at V and 5 bases at J, with 19 bases in the middle. The CDR3 sequence is CSARDIQQLLGETQYF. The DNA for the CDR3 is TGCAGTGCTAGAGATATACAGCAACTTCTGGGGGAGACCCAGTACTTC.

This clonotype has just a few counts. This sequence may be a read error, since a much larger clone differs from it by one base. Here the CDR3 DNA reads TGCCGTGCATTGACAGGGGGCAGGGACTATGGCTACACCTTC. It codes for CRALTGGRDYGYTF. This chain links TRBV20-1 with TRBJ1-2, with 10 bases fitting TRBD1. CDR1 is DFQATT, CDR2 SNEGSKA, per germline (reference sequence). This CDR3 region has 14 residues.

In the case of this clonotype: One end of the junction fails to match germline, which may point to a read error. This sequence joins TRBV7-9 and TRBJ1-1, with D possibly matching TRBD1 (6 bases). From germline, CDR1 is SEHNR and CDR2 FQNEAQ (reference sequence). This CDR3 is built from 13 residues. CDR3 residues: CASSRTVNTGAFF. CDR3 DNA sequence: TGTGCCAGCAGTCGGACAGTGAACACTGGAGCTTTCTTT.